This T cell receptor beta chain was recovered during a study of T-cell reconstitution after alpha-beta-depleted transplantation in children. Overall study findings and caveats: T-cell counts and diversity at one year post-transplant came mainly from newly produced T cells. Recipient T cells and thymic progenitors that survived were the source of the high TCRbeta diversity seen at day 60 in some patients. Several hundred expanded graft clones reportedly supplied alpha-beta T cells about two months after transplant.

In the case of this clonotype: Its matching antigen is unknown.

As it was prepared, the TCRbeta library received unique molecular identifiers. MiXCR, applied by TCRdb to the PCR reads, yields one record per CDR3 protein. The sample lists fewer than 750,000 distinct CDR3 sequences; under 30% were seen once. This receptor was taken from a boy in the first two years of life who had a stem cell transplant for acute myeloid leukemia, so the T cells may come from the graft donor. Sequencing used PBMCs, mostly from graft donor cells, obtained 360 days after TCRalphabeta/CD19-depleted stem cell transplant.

CDR3 protein: CASSQEGQLAFF. The CDR3 nucleotides are TGTGCCAGCAGCCAAGAAGGACAGTTGGCTTTCTTT. The chain couples TRBV4-2 to TRBJ1-1; tentative D call: TRBD1 (6 bases). The germline CDR1 and CDR2 sequences are LGHNA and YNFKEQ. CDR3 length: 12 residues. Trimming took 0 bases from V and 11 from J, leaving 10 bases between them.